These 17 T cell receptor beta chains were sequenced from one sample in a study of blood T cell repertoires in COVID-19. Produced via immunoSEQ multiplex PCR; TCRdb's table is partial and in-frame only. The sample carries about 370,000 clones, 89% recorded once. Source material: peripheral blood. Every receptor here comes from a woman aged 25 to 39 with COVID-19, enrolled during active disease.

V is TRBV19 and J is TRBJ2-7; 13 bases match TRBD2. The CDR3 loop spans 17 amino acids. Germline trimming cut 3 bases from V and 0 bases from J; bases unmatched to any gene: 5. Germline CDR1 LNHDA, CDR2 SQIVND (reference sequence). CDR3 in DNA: TGTGCCAGTAGTATCCTTGGGACTAGCGGGGTCTCCTACGAGCAGTACTTC. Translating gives CASSILGTSGVSYEQYF.

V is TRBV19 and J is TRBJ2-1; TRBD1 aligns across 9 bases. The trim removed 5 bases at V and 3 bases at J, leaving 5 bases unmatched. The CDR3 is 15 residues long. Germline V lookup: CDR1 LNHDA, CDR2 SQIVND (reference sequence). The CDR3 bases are TGTGCCAGTAGTGAGAACAGGGGGCTCTACAATGAGCAGTTCTTC. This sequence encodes CASSENRGLYNEQFF.

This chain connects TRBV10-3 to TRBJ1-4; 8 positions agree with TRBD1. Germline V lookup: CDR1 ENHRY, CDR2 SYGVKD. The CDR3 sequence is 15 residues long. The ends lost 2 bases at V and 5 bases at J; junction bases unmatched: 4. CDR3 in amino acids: CAISETRTGNEKLFF. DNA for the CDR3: TGTGCCATCAGTGAGACGAGGACAGGGAATGAAAAACTGTTTTTT.

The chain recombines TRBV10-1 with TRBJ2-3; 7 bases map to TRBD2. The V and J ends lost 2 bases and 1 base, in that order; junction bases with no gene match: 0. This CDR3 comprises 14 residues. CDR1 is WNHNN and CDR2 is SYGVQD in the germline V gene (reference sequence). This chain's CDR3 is CASSERGGTDTQYF. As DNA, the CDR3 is TGCGCCAGCAGTGAGCGGGGGGGCACAGATACGCAGTATTTT.

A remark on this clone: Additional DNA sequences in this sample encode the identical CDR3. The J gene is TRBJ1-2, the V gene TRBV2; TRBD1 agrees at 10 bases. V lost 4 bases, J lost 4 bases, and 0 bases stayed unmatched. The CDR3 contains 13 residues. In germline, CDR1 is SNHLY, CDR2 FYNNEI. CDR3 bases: TGTGCCAGCAGTGGGACAGGGGGCTATGGCTACACCTTC. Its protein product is CASSGTGGYGYTF.

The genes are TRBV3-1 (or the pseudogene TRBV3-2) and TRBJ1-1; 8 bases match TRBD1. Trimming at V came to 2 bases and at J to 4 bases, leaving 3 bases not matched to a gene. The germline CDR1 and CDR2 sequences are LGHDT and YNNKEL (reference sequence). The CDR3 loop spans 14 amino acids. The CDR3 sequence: CASSQNRGSTEAFF. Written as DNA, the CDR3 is TGTGCCAGCAGCCAAAACAGGGGGAGCACTGAAGCTTTCTTT.

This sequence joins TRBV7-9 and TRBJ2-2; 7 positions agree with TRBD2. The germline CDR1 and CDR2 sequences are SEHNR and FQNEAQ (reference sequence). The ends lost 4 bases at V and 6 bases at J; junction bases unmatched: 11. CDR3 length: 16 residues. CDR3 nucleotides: TGTGCCAGCAGCTCCGACCGGGACTACCTGCCCGGGGAGCTGTTTTTT. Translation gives CASSSDRDYLPGELFF.

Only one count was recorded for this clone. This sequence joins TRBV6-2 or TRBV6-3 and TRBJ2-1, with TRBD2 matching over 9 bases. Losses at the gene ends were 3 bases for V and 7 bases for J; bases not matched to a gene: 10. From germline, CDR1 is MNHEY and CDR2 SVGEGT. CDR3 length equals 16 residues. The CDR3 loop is CASSYLPLAGRNEQFF. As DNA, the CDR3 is TGTGCCAGCAGTTATCTCCCTCTAGCGGGACGAAATGAGCAGTTCTTC.

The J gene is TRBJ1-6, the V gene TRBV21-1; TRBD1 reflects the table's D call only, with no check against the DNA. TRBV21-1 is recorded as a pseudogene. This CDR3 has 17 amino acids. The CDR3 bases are TGTGCCAGCAGCAAAGCGGGCTGGGACAGGGAGGATTCACCCCTCCACTTT. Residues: CASSKAGWDREDSPLHF.

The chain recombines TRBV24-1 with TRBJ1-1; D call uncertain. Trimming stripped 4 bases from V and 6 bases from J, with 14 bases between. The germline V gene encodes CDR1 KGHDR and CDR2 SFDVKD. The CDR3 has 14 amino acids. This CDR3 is CATSDTGSRAEAFF. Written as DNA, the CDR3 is TGTGCCACCAGTGACACGGGGTCAAGGGCTGAAGCTTTCTTT.

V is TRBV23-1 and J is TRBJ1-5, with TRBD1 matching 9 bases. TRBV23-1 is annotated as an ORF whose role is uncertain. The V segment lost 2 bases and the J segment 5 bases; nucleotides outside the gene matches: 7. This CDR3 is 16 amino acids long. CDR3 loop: CASSQRDRGFDQPQHF. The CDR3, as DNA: TGCGCCAGCAGTCAAAGAGACAGGGGGTTTGATCAGCCCCAGCATTTT.

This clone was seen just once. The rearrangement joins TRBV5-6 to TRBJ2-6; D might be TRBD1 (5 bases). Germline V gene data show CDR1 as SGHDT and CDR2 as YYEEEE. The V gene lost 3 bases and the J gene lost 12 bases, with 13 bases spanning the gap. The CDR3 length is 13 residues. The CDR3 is CASSSRQLFVLTF. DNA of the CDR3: TGTGCCAGCAGCTCCCGACAGCTATTCGTCCTGACTTTC.

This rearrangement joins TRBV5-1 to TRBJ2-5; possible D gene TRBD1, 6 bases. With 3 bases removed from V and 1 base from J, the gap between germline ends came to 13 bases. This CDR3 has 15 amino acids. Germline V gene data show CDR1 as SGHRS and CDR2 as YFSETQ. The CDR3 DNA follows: TGCGCCAGCAGCTCTGACCCAGGGGTCCAAGAGACCCAGTACTTC. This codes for CASSSDPGVQETQYF.

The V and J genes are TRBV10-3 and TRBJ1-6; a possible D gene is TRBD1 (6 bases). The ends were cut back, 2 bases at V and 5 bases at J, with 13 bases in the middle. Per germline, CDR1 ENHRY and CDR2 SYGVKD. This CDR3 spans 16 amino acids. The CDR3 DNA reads TGTGCCATCAGTGAGCCGGCCGCAGGGGATAATTCACCCCTCCACTTT. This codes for CAISEPAAGDNSPLHF.

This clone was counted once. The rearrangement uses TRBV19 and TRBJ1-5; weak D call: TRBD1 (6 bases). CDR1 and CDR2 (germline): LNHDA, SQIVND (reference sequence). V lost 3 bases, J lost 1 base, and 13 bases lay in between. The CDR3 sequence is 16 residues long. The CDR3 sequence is CASSIPGGRSNQPQHF. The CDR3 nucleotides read TGTGCCAGTAGTATTCCGGGGGGGCGAAGCAATCAGCCCCAGCATTTT.

CDR3 in DNA: TGTGCCAGCAGTCCGTCTTACCATGGCTTGAACACCGGGGAGCTGTTTTTT. The encoded protein is CASSPSYHGLNTGELFF. The chain recombines TRBV27 with TRBJ2-2; D not resolved. This CDR3 is built from 17 residues. Germline V gene data show CDR1 as MNHEY and CDR2 as SMNVEV (reference sequence). V lost 5 bases to trimming and J lost 1 base, with 17 bases between them.

CDR3 protein: CASSLTTGGMYTEAFF. The CDR3 DNA sequence: TGTGCCAGCAGCTTAACAACAGGGGGCATGTACACTGAAGCTTTCTTT. This sequence joins TRBV7-2 and TRBJ1-1; 9 bases are a match to TRBD1. Germline-derived CDR1 and CDR2 are SGHTA and FQGNSA. J lost 3 bases, V lost 2 bases, and 7 bases had no gene match. This CDR3 region has 16 residues. The full variable domain, with the rest looked up from reference TRBV7-2 and TRBJ1-1, is GAGVSQSPSNKVTEKGKDVELRCDPISGHTALYWYRQSLGQGLEFLIYFQGNSAPDKSGLPSDRFSAERTGGSVSTLTIQRTQQEDSAVYLCASSLTTGGMYTEAFFGQGTRLTVV.